This entry is about one TCR beta chain. What it binds is not known. Germline V lookup: CDR1 LGHNA, CDR2 YSLEER. J lost 5 bases, V lost 1 base, and 2 bases had no gene match. The CDR3 totals 14 residues. These data are taken from a study of cytomegalovirus exposure and HLA in healthy donors. The PCR ran on 60 Vbeta and 13 Jbeta primers. TCRdb's copy holds only in-frame clones and misses some; the assay was immunoSEQ multiplex PCR. The sample lists about 190,000 clones, around 78% seen once, with about 14% in the top ten. Study-wide results and limits: Another analysis was done later, and it associated approximately 18,000 TCR beta sequences with HLA alleles at 0.05 false discovery rate. Later work showed greater clonal expansion in HLA-associated TCR beta chains than in equally common others. In presence/absence analyses, roughly uniform sequencing depth across donors was assumed. A list of 150 to 200 TCR beta chains associated with cytomegalovirus was given.

This receptor was taken from a woman aged 25 to 45 in good health and CMV-seropositive. The sequenced sample consisted of PBMCs. The J gene is TRBJ1-1, the V gene TRBV4-3; 9 nucleotides match TRBD1. The CDR3 nucleotides read TGCGCCAGCAGCCAAGTGGACAGGGGTACTGAAGCTTTCTTT. Translated, it gives CASSQVDRGTEAFF.